This entry is about one TCR beta chain. The table came from immunoSEQ multiplex PCR; TCRdb's copy has only in-frame clones and leaves some out. Of about 76,000 clones in the sample, around four fifths are singletons; the top ten hold around 2%. The data belong to a study of OX40 agonist ivuxolimab in advanced cancers. This CDR3 region has 15 residues. Germline V gives CDR1 SGHTA, CDR2 FQGTGA. With 6 bases clipped from V and 4 bases from J, the junction kept 4 bases outside the gene matches. The sample consisted of CD4+ or CD8+ T cells sorted from blood, taken in a trial of the OX40 agonist ivuxolimab. V is TRBV7-3 and J is TRBJ2-1; 12 bases are a match to TRBD2. The clonotype originates from an adult with an advanced solid tumor such as melanoma, head and neck, liver or kidney cancer. The CDR3 bases are TGTGCCAGCAGGCCCGGGACTAGCGGGTACAATGAGCAGTTCTTC. It codes for CASRPGTSGYNEQFF.